What follows are 3 T cell receptor beta chains derived from one specimen sequenced in a study of T cell changes during pregnancy in multiple sclerosis. TCRdb keeps only in-frame clones here, not all; method: immunoSEQ multiplex PCR. The sample contains under 85,000 clones, approximately 94% of which appear only once. The sequencing here drew on peripheral blood, taken in the third trimester of pregnancy. Source of these receptors: a female donor with multiple sclerosis, enrolled in a pregnancy study.

About this clone: Other DNA variants within this sample encode the same CDR3. The J gene is TRBJ1-6, the V gene TRBV5-6, with 10 bases that match TRBD1. The CDR3 runs 15 residues. CDR1 and CDR2 from the germline V gene are SGHDT and YYEEEE. V lost 2 bases, J lost 7 bases, and 3 bases stayed unmatched. This chain's CDR3 is CASSFGQGVNSPLHF. The DNA of the CDR3 is TGTGCCAGCAGCTTTGGACAGGGGGTAAATTCACCCCTCCACTTT.

The rearrangement links TRBV4-2 to TRBJ2-2; TRBD1 is a possible D gene (6 bases). Trimming took off 1 base at V and 4 bases at J, with 7 bases between the two ends. The V gene's germline CDR1 is LGHNA and CDR2 YNFKEQ. This CDR3 comprises 14 residues. CDR3 DNA: TGTGCCAGCAGCCAAGTAGGGGGCACCGGGGAGCTGTTTTTT. It translates to CASSQVGGTGELFF.

V and J are TRBV7-2 and TRBJ1-1; D may be TRBD1 (6 bases). Germline CDR1 reads SGHTA; CDR2 reads FQGNSA. The V end was cut by 5 bases, the J end by 4 bases, with 14 bases between. This CDR3 contains 14 residues. This chain's CDR3 is CASSRGQTFTEAFF. For the CDR3, the DNA is TGTGCCAGCAGCCGCGGACAGACTTTCACTGAAGCTTTCTTT.